This T cell receptor beta chain is from a study of blood T cell repertoires in COVID-19. On the study more broadly: The United States, Italy and Spain supplied acute and convalescent COVID-19 samples. The analysed material was cDNA or gDNA that came from T cells, B-cell-depleted T cells, or PBMCs.

The CDR3 is made up of 13 amino acids. Germline CDR1 reads SGDLS; CDR2 reads YYNGEE. V lost 7 bases to trimming and J lost 3 bases; unmatched junction nucleotides: 2. In the authors' methods: By means of reference gene primer amplification, nucleated cell counts were estimated. TCRdb's table, derived via immunoSEQ multiplex PCR, lists solely in-frame clones and lacks some. V and J calls and clone size are copied from that table; D and trimming were computed from the DNA. The sample has more than 100,000 clones, approximately 90% seen once. Sequences were obtained from peripheral blood. The V gene is TRBV9, the J gene TRBJ1-3, with 9 positions matching TRBD1. The source is a man over 45 with active or convalescent COVID-19. The CDR3 protein is CASGDRDGNTIYF. The CDR3 region has the DNA TGTGCCAGCGGGGACAGGGATGGAAACACCATATATTTT.